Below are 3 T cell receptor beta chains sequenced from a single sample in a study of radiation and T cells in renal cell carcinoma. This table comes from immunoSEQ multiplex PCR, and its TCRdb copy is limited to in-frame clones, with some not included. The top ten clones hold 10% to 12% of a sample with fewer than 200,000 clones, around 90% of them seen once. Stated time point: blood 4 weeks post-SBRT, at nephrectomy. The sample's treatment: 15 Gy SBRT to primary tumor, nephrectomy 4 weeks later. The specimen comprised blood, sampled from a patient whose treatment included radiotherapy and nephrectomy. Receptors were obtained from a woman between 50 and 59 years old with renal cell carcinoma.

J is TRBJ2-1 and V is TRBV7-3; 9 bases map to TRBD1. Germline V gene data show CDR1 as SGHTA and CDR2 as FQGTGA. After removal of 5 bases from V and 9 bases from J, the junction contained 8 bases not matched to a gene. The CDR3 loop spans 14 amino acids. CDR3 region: CASSPRQGEGEQFF. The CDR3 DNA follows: TGTGCCAGCAGCCCAAGACAGGGGGAGGGTGAGCAGTTCTTC.

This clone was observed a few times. The CDR3 nucleotides read TGCGCCAGCAGCTTGGATGGACAGGGGTCGAATGAGCAGTTCTTC. This codes for CASSLDGQGSNEQFF. The genes are TRBV5-1 and TRBJ2-1; TRBD1 agrees at 9 bases. After removal of 0 bases from V and 7 bases from J, the junction contained 5 bases not matched to a gene. This CDR3 is built from 15 residues. Germline CDR1 and CDR2: SGHRS and YFSETQ.

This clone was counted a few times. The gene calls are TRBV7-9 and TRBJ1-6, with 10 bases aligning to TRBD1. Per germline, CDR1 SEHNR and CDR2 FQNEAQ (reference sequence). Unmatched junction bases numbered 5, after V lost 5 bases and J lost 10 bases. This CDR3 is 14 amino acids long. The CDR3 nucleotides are TGTGCCAGCAGCACGGGACAGGGGAACTCACCCCTCCACTTT. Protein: CASSTGQGNSPLHF.